This T cell receptor (beta chain) came from a study of response to subunit inactivated influenza vaccine. V gave up 0 bases and J gave up 4 bases; unmatched junction bases: 2. The length of the CDR3 is 14 residues. CDR1 and CDR2 from the germline V gene are MGHRA and YSYEKL. General study findings and limits: Each seasonal flu vaccination may recruit only limited new T cells, authors suggested.

This clonotype was seen more than once but under ten times. Its antigen is unknown. TCRdb re-called the RT-PCR reads through MiXCR, storing one row per CDR3 protein. The sample lists a few hundred thousand distinct CDR3 sequences, just over 20% seen once, with more than 8.5% in the top ten. The chain joins TRBV4-1 to TRBJ1-2; 7 bases are shared with TRBD1. This TCR was recovered from a man between 45 and 75 years old who received an inactivated influenza vaccine. The specimen comprised PBMCs from blood, sampled approximately 22 months after vaccination. CDR3 bases: TGCGCCAGCAGCCAAGAGACAGGGCGCTATGGCTACACCTTC. It codes for CASSQETGRYGYTF.